These 17 T cell receptor beta chains were sequenced from one sample in a study of blood T cell repertoires in COVID-19. Data came from immunoSEQ multiplex PCR; TCRdb stores just in-frame clones and leaves some out. The repertoire includes about 160,000 clones, approximately 75% of them detected once, and approximately 10% sits in the top ten. Sequencing was carried out using peripheral blood. All receptors come from a human donor in a cohort sampled during active COVID-19.

The genes are TRBV27 and TRBJ1-5; D possibly corresponds to TRBD1 (5 bases). The germline gives CDR1 MNHEY, CDR2 SMNVEV (reference sequence). Trimming shortened V by 5 bases and J by 11 bases, and 16 bases separated the two germline ends. The CDR3 is 13 residues long. The CDR3 sequence is CASSPWGGEAQHF. In DNA, the CDR3 is TGTGCCAGCAGTCCATGGGGGGGGGAGGCCCAGCATTTT.

V is TRBV29-1 and J is TRBJ2-1; D is unresolved. The germline V and J ends were trimmed by 4 bases and 3 bases, with 10 bases remaining between them. CDR1 is SQVTM, CDR2 ANQGSEA, per germline. The CDR3 runs to 13 residues. The CDR3: CSVAPASYNEQFF. The CDR3 DNA reads as TGCAGCGTTGCTCCAGCGAGCTACAATGAGCAGTTCTTC.

The V gene is TRBV29-1, the J gene TRBJ2-5, with D maybe TRBD2 (5 bases). The CDR3 loop spans 14 amino acids. The V end lost 7 bases, the J end lost 5 bases, and 20 bases lay between the germline ends. Germline CDR1 SQVTM, CDR2 ANQGSEA. CDR3 sequence (DNA): TGCAGCGCCCACCGCGGGCACCATGGGGAGACCCAGTACTTC. Its translation is CSAHRGHHGETQYF. The full variable domain, with the rest looked up from reference TRBV29-1 and TRBJ2-5, is SAVISQKPSRDICQRGTSLTIQCQVDSQVTMMFWYRQQPGQSLTLIATANQGSEATYESGFVIDKFPISRPNLTFSTLTVSNMSPEDSSIYLCSAHRGHHGETQYFGPGTRLLVL.

V usage is TRBV9 and J usage is TRBJ2-7; no reliable D call. Germline V CDR1 and CDR2: SGDLS, YYNGEE. The CDR3 sequence is 17 residues long. V dropped 2 bases and J dropped 6 bases, with 24 bases sitting between them. As DNA, the CDR3 is TGTGCCAGCAGCGTTGGTACCGGGTTGAGGCAGACGGGCGAGCAGTACTTC. Its translation: CASSVGTGLRQTGEQYF.

V gene TRBV27 combines with J gene TRBJ1-1, with TRBD1 matching over 11 bases. There are 17 residues in the CDR3. Trimming took 3 bases from V and 0 from J; bases not matched to a gene: 6. The germline V gene encodes CDR1 MNHEY and CDR2 SMNVEV (reference sequence). The CDR3 here is CASSFRLDRGLNTEAFF. In DNA, the CDR3 is TGTGCCAGCAGTTTTCGCCTGGACAGGGGGCTGAACACTGAAGCTTTCTTT.

J is TRBJ1-1 and V is TRBV19; D possibly corresponds to TRBD1 (5 bases). This CDR3 has 15 residues. The germline gives CDR1 LNHDA, CDR2 SQIVND (reference sequence). Trimming pared 5 bases from V and 5 bases from J, leaving 18 bases between. This CDR3 reads CASSPRGRGKTEAFF. CDR3 coding DNA: TGTGCCAGTAGTCCAAGGGGTCGAGGTAAGACTGAAGCTTTCTTT.

The chain couples TRBV7-8 to TRBJ2-3; tentatively, D is TRBD1 (6 bases). V was cut by 0 bases and J by 5 bases, with 12 bases left in between. CDR1 and CDR2 from the germline V gene are SGHVS and FQNEAQ. This CDR3 has 15 residues. As DNA, the CDR3 is TGTGCCAGCAGCTTAGCGGGGGCCCAGGGAGATACGCAGTATTTT. It specifies CASSLAGAQGDTQYF.

This clone has a handful of counts. V is TRBV10-3 and J is TRBJ1-6; possible D gene TRBD1, 6 bases. Germline CDR1 and CDR2: ENHRY and SYGVKD. The CDR3 length is 19 residues. Trimming pared 2 bases from V and 10 bases from J, leaving 27 bases between. The CDR3 protein is CAISETNTLVQGKGSPLHF. Here the CDR3 DNA reads TGTGCCATCAGTGAGACGAACACCTTAGTACAGGGTAAAGGGTCACCCCTCCACTTT.

This chain connects TRBV6-5 to TRBJ2-1; D might be TRBD1 (5 bases). The CDR3 is made up of 13 amino acids. V lost 0 bases and J 5 bases, leaving 5 bases between the germline ends. CDR1 is MNHEY, CDR2 SVGAGI, per germline. This chain's CDR3 is CASSYSDNNEQFF. The CDR3 DNA sequence: TGTGCCAGCAGTTACTCGGACAACAATGAGCAGTTCTTC.

J is TRBJ2-7 and V is TRBV7-9; 8 nucleotides match TRBD1. Germline V CDR1 and CDR2: SEHNR, FQNEAQ (reference sequence). J was trimmed by 2 bases and V by 5 bases; bases with no gene match: 5. This CDR3 contains 14 residues. CDR3 bases: TGTGCCAGCAGCAGGGGACAGGAAGCCTACGAGCAGTACTTC. It yields the protein CASSRGQEAYEQYF.

V gene TRBV5-1 combines with J gene TRBJ2-7, with D perhaps matching TRBD1 (5 bases). V shed 6 bases and J shed 3 bases, with 13 bases lying between them. The CDR3 consists of 13 residues. The germline V gene encodes CDR1 SGHRS and CDR2 YFSETQ. CDR3 residues: CASIGDRDYEQYF. DNA for the CDR3: TGCGCCAGCATAGGAGACAGAGACTACGAGCAGTACTTC.

The chain combines TRBV15 with TRBJ1-6; 7 bases align to TRBD1. Germline V gene sequence: CDR1 LNHNV, CDR2 YYDKDF (reference sequence). V lost 6 bases and J lost 9; bases outside the gene matches: 11. This CDR3 has 15 amino acids. The CDR3 spells CATRSRGQRFSPLHF. The CDR3 region has the DNA TGTGCCACCAGAAGTAGGGGACAGAGATTTTCACCCCTCCACTTT. Full variable domain (remainder filled in from reference TRBV15 and TRBJ1-6): DAMVIQNPRYQVTQFGKPVTLSCSQTLNHNVMYWYQQKSSQAPKLLFHYYDKDFNNEADTPDNFQSRRPNTSFCFLDIRSPGLGDTAMYLCATRSRGQRFSPLHFGNGTRLTVT.

J is TRBJ2-6 and V is TRBV10-1; TRBD1 is a possible D gene (5 bases). Germline CDR1 is WNHNN and CDR2 is SYGVQD (reference sequence). V lost 6 bases, J lost 4 bases, and 10 bases lay in between. The CDR3 extends over 14 amino acids. CDR3 loop: CASSPGSGANVLTF. The CDR3 coding sequence is TGCGCCAGCAGCCCAGGGTCCGGGGCCAACGTCCTGACTTTC.

The J gene is TRBJ2-1, the V gene TRBV28; 9 nucleotides agree with TRBD1. This CDR3 contains 14 residues. J lost 4 bases, V lost 7 bases, and 5 bases had no gene match. Germline CDR1 reads MDHEN; CDR2 reads SYDVKM. CDR3 DNA: TGTGCCAGCAAGCCGGGACAGGGATACAATGAGCAGTTCTTC. This translates into CASKPGQGYNEQFF. The full variable domain, rest sourced from reference TRBV28 and TRBJ2-1, is DVKVTQSSRYLVKRTGEKVFLECVQDMDHENMFWYRQDPGLGLRLIYFSYDVKMKEKGDIPEGYSVSREKKERFSLILESASTNQTSMYLCASKPGQGYNEQFFGPGTRLTVL.

CDR3 sequence reads: CASSLSTASYEQYF. The CDR3 DNA sequence: TGTGCCAGCAGTTTATCGACAGCTTCCTACGAGCAGTACTTC. The genes are TRBV27 and TRBJ2-7; D may be TRBD1 (5 bases). This CDR3 region has 14 residues. V was shortened by 0 bases and J by 1 base, with 7 bases between the two germline ends. Germline lookup yields CDR1 MNHEY and CDR2 SMNVEV (reference sequence).

The gene calls are TRBV9 and TRBJ2-7; TRBD2 aligns across 13 bases. CDR1 and CDR2 from the germline V gene are SGDLS and YYNGEE. V gave up 4 bases and J gave up 2 bases; unmatched junction bases: 9. The CDR3 contains 17 residues. The CDR3 loop is CASSPAFTSGRAYEQYF. The CDR3 nucleotides are TGTGCCAGCAGCCCCGCTTTCACTAGCGGGAGGGCCTACGAGCAGTACTTC.

The chain has TRBV5-4 and TRBJ1-2, with D perhaps matching TRBD1 (6 bases). Trimming removed 1 base from V and 8 bases from J, with 18 bases in between. Germline CDR1 is SGHNT and CDR2 is YYREEE (reference sequence). The CDR3 consists of 15 residues. Here the CDR3 reads CASSLTSPGAGGYTF. The DNA of the CDR3 is TGTGCCAGCAGCTTGACTAGTCCAGGGGCCGGGGGCTACACCTTC.